This T cell receptor beta chain stems from a study of blood T cell repertoires in COVID-19. Whole-study context: Researchers got acute and convalescent COVID-19 samples from the United States, Italy and Spain. Nucleic acid was either cDNA or gDNA, and it came from T cells, B-cell-depleted T cells, or PBMCs.

This CDR3 contains 13 residues. Trimming left V 5 bases short and J 6 bases short, with 12 bases between. Germline loops: CDR1 SGHRS, CDR2 YFSETQ. As handled by the study authors: Amplifying reference gene primers gave estimates of nucleated cell counts. Sequencing used immunoSEQ multiplex PCR; TCRdb keeps in-frame clones, though not all of them. The DNA was the basis for D and trimming; V, J and clone size are from that table. The data hold about 34,000 clones, with more than 90% observed a single time. The rearrangement links TRBV5-1 to TRBJ1-5, with unresolved D. The sequence came from a man in his sixties with active or convalescent COVID-19. The material sequenced was peripheral blood. This CDR3 is CASRREFGQPQHF. The CDR3 DNA reads TGCGCCAGCAGAAGGGAGTTCGGTCAGCCCCAGCATTTT.